The 3 T cell receptor beta chains presented below share a single source sample, sequenced in a study of identical twins. TCRdb reprocessed the 5' RACE reads via MiXCR and lists one record per CDR3 protein. The sample includes approximately 220,000 distinct CDR3 sequences, 7.5% of them seen just once. The same sample was also studied in work on yellow fever vaccine responses in identical twins.

Sequencing was carried out using CD8+ T cells sorted from blood. These receptors came from a young woman in good health.

This chain joins TRBV20-1 and TRBJ2-2; possibly TRBD2 for D (6 bases). Germline V gives CDR1 DFQATT, CDR2 SNEGSKA (reference sequence). The CDR3 covers 17 residues. Trimming removed 4 bases from V and 0 bases from J, with 18 bases in between. This CDR3 reads CSATPRASATNTGELFF. DNA of the CDR3: TGCAGTGCTACCCCTCGGGCTAGCGCCACGAACACCGGGGAGCTGTTTTTT.

The chain uses TRBV20-1 and TRBJ2-2; D is unclear. The CDR3 length is 13 residues. Germline lookup yields CDR1 DFQATT and CDR2 SNEGSKA (reference sequence). V lost 5 bases and J 0 bases, leaving 7 bases between the germline ends. CDR3 protein: CSAPDANTGELFF. The CDR3 bases are TGCAGTGCTCCCGACGCGAACACCGGGGAGCTGTTTTTT.

V usage is TRBV9 and J usage is TRBJ1-5, with D unresolved. The germline V gene has CDR1 SGDLS and CDR2 YYNGEE. V shed 3 bases and J shed 5 bases, with 24 bases lying between them. The CDR3 is 18 residues long. The CDR3, as DNA: TGTGCCAGCAGCGAGGGCCTCGGGGTTGTAGGATTCGATCAGCCCCAGCATTTT. Its protein is CASSEGLGVVGFDQPQHF.